This is a list of T cell receptor beta chains from one sample in a study of blood T cells in healthy people across ages. TCRdb recomputed calls from the 5' RACE reads with MiXCR, one row per CDR3 protein. The table records about 730,000 distinct CDR3 sequences, 40% to 45% of them present only once. Material: blood. The receptor set was obtained from a woman aged 55-69 years in good health. CDR3s include the opening cysteine and the closing phenylalanine or tryptophan. D genes are given only for firm matches.

J gene: TRBJ2-5; D gene: NA; V gene: TRBV5-1; CDR3 protein: CASSLQGIGETQYF
J gene: NA; D gene: NA; V gene: TRBV14; CDR3 protein: CASSQDQAWTYEQYF
J gene: TRBJ2-1; D gene: TRBD2; V gene: TRBV5-6; CDR3 protein: CASSRRGTSGYKEQFF
J gene: TRBJ2-7; D gene: TRBD1; V gene: TRBV25-1; CDR3 protein: CASSGGWGTGGSYEQYF
J gene: TRBJ2-7; D gene: NA; V gene: TRBV7-2; CDR3 protein: CASSPGLWAYEQYF
J gene: TRBJ2-4; D gene: TRBD2; V gene: TRBV20-1; CDR3 protein: CSAGLAGVVVAKNIQYF
J gene: TRBJ2-6; D gene: NA; V gene: TRBV27; CDR3 protein: CASSFNRILSGANVLTF
J gene: TRBJ1-6; D gene: NA; V gene: TRBV20-1; CDR3 protein: CSARGAGSPLHF
J gene: TRBJ1-6; D gene: TRBD1; V gene: TRBV4-3; CDR3 protein: CASSQAGLQGAKNSPLHF
J gene: TRBJ2-5; D gene: NA; V gene: TRBV7-8; CDR3 protein: CASSLARGGGKETQYF
J gene: TRBJ2-1; D gene: NA; V gene: TRBV12-3/TRBV12-4; CDR3 protein: CASSAPGPRGKQFF
J gene: TRBJ1-2; D gene: TRBD1; V gene: TRBV12-3/TRBV12-4; CDR3 protein: CASSLTGTGSSDTF
J gene: TRBJ2-1; D gene: TRBD2; V gene: TRBV9; CDR3 protein: CASSVGPAGVILDEQFF
J gene: TRBJ2-2; D gene: NA; V gene: TRBV29-1; CDR3 protein: CSVLAPGELFF
J gene: TRBJ2-1; D gene: TRBD2; V gene: TRBV4-2; CDR3 protein: CASSQDYLAGGEQFF
J gene: TRBJ1-4; D gene: TRBD1; V gene: TRBV3-1; CDR3 protein: CASSIRTGGFEKLFF